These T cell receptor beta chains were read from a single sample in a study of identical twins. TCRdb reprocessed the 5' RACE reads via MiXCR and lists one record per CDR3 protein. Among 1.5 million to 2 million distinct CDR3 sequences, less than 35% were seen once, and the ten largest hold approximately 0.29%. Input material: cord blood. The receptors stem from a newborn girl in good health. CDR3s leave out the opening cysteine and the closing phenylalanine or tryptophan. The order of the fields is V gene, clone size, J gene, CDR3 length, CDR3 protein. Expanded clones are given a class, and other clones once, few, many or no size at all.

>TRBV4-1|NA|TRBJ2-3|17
ASSQNFLGGRMGGDTQY
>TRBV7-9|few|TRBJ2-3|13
ASSPWGQGTDTQY
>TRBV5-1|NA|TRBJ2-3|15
ASSLLAGGPFTDTQY
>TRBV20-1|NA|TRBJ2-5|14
SARRGPLAGKETQY
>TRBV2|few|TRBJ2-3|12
ASSLLVFRDTQY
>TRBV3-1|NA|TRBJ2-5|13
ASTETSRGYNEQY
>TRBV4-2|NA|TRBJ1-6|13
ASSQTSSYNPPLH
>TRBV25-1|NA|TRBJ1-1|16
ASSEYMLNRLGQFEAF
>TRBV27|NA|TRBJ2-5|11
ASSLMGDGTQY
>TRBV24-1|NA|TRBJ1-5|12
ATSDRDFNQPQH
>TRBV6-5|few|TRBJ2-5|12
ASAVGGVQETQY
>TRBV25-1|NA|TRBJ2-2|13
ASSESKGGFGELF
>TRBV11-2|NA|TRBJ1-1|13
ASSPSGQPNTKVF
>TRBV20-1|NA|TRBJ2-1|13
SARDSGRRRNEQF